What follows are 22 T cell receptor beta chains derived from one specimen sequenced in a study of T-cell reconstitution after alpha-beta-depleted transplantation in children. The study's findings and limits: About two months after transplant, alpha-beta T cells reportedly came from several hundred expanded graft clones.

These TCRs' antigens remain unknown. During its preparation, the TCRbeta library received unique molecular identifiers. Each CDR3 protein is one row after TCRdb ran MiXCR on the PCR reads. The sample lists approximately 32,000 distinct CDR3 sequences, approximately 7% occurring once. The sequences come from peripheral blood, collected 60 days after TCRalphabeta/CD19-depleted stem cell transplant. Receptor source: a child younger than two who had a stem cell transplant for acute myeloid leukemia, so the T cells may come from the graft donor.

This clonotype has ten or more counts. CDR3 amino acids: CASSLGRQTRETQYF. DNA of the CDR3: TGCGCCAGCAGCTTGGGACGTCAAACCAGGGAGACCCAGTACTTC. This chain joins TRBV5-1 and TRBJ2-5; D remains unclear. In germline, CDR1 is SGHRS, CDR2 YFSETQ. The CDR3 covers 15 residues. Trimming took 0 bases from V and 5 from J, leaving 14 bases between them.

Many counts were recorded for this clonotype. This sequence joins TRBV7-9 and TRBJ2-7; D could derive from TRBD1 or TRBD2 (5 bases each). The CDR3 is made up of 15 amino acids. Germline V gene lookup returns CDR1 SEHNR and CDR2 FQNEAQ (reference sequence). Trimming removed 3 bases at V and 5 bases at J, with 17 bases between. CDR3 residues: CASSLSGTTLNEQYF. CDR3 nucleotides: TGTGCCAGCAGCTTGAGTGGGACCACTCTAAACGAGCAGTACTTC.

In its sample, this clonotype was seen many times. The V call is TRBV6-2 or TRBV6-3, the J call TRBJ2-7; D could derive from TRBD1 or TRBD2 (6 bases each). Germline lookup yields CDR1 MNHEY and CDR2 SVGEGT. The CDR3 sequence is 16 residues long. Trimming took off 0 bases at V and 3 bases at J, with 15 bases between the two ends. CDR3 coding DNA: TGTGCCAGCAGTTACTCGAAGGGGGGACGGTACTACGAGCAGTACTTC. Its translation: CASSYSKGGRYYEQYF.

Many counts were recorded for this clonotype. The chain carries TRBV7-9 and TRBJ2-7; 10 bases align to TRBD2. The CDR3 spans 16 residues. V lost 5 bases, J lost 3 bases, and 10 bases stayed unmatched. The germline CDR1 and CDR2 sequences are SEHNR and FQNEAQ (reference sequence). CDR3 amino acids: CASSPSGTSDRYEQYF. CDR3 nucleotides: TGTGCCAGCAGCCCGTCCGGGACTAGCGACCGCTACGAGCAGTACTTC.

This clonotype was recorded at least ten times. V gene TRBV5-1 combines with J gene TRBJ2-5; D is possibly TRBD1 (6 bases). The CDR3 totals 16 residues. V lost 4 bases, J lost 3 bases, and 19 bases lay in between. CDR1 and CDR2 from the germline V gene are SGHRS and YFSETQ. The DNA of the CDR3 is TGCGCCAGCAGCGCCCTCCCAGGGAAGGGGGAAGAGACCCAGTACTTC. This sequence encodes CASSALPGKGEETQYF.

This clonotype was seen many times. The DNA of the CDR3 is TGTGCCAGCAGCCCAGACAGCCCATACGAGCAGTACTTC. Encoded protein: CASSPDSPYEQYF. The chain uses TRBV3-1 and TRBJ2-7; D is perhaps TRBD1 (5 bases). The germline gives CDR1 LGHDT, CDR2 YNNKEL (reference sequence). V dropped 4 bases and J dropped 4 bases, with 11 bases sitting between them. The CDR3 is 13 amino acids.

As to this clonotype: One end of the junction does not line up with germline, which may come from a read error. This chain links TRBV23-1 with TRBJ2-3, with D perhaps TRBD1 or TRBD2 (5 bases each). TRBV23-1 is flagged as an ORF with uncertain function. There are 12 residues in the CDR3. In DNA, the CDR3 is TGCGCCGGCAGGGAGCACACAGATACGCAGTATTTT. This encodes CAGREHTDTQYF.

The chain combines TRBV7-9 with TRBJ1-2; D uncertain. V shed 5 bases and J shed 8 bases, with 6 bases lying between them. Germline V lookup: CDR1 SEHNR, CDR2 FQNEAQ (reference sequence). The CDR3 is 10 amino acids. The CDR3 coding sequence is TGTGCCAGCAGCGGGTACGGCTACACCTTC. Translated, it gives CASSGYGYTF.

This clonotype was counted ten times or more. The V and J genes are TRBV7-9 and TRBJ2-1, with TRBD1 matching 7 bases. J was trimmed by 2 bases and V by 6 bases; bases with no gene match: 1. This CDR3 is built from 13 residues. Per the germline V gene, CDR1 is SEHNR and CDR2 is FQNEAQ (reference sequence). DNA for the CDR3: TGTGCCAGCAGACAGGGGACCTACAATGAGCAGTTCTTC. It is translated as CASRQGTYNEQFF.

This clonotype came up many times. The V gene is TRBV16, the J gene TRBJ2-7; tentative D call: TRBD1 (6 bases). The CDR3 spans 14 residues. Between the trimmed V and J ends, which lost 5 bases and 0 bases, there was a span of 11 bases. Germline lookup yields CDR1 KGHSY and CDR2 FQNENV. Written as DNA, the CDR3 is TGTGCCAGCAGCTCTGGACAGCTCTCCTACGAGCAGTACTTC. Its protein product is CASSSGQLSYEQYF.

The table lists this clonotype with many counts. In DNA, the CDR3 is TGTGCCAGCAGACACGGACCTACCTACGAGCAGTACTTC. Residues: CASRHGPTYEQYF. The V call is TRBV4-2, the J call TRBJ2-7; D unresolved. V gave up 6 bases and J gave up 2 bases, with 11 bases separating them. The CDR3 is made up of 13 amino acids. Germline V CDR1 and CDR2: LGHNA, YNFKEQ.

This clonotype was found many times. The chain joins TRBV10-3 to TRBJ2-7; 12 nucleotides agree with TRBD2. Germline values: CDR1 ENHRY, CDR2 SYGVKD. This CDR3 has 16 residues. V shed 3 bases, J shed 2 bases, and the junction held 5 bases outside the gene matches. CDR3 region: CAISDPPSGRAYEQYF. The CDR3 DNA reads as TGTGCCATCAGTGACCCCCCTAGCGGGAGGGCCTACGAGCAGTACTTC.

This clonotype was seen many times. The genes are TRBV4-1 and TRBJ1-4; 7 bases align to TRBD1. The CDR3 length is 14 residues. The V segment lost 7 bases and the J segment 4 bases; nucleotides outside the gene matches: 6. Germline CDR1 reads MGHRA; CDR2 reads YSYEKL. CDR3 sequence reads: CASTQQGDNEKLFF. CDR3 DNA sequence: TGCGCCAGCACCCAGCAGGGGGATAATGAAAAACTGTTTTTT.

In its sample, this clonotype was seen many times. The rearrangement joins TRBV4-2 to TRBJ2-6; TRBD2 matches at 12 bases. CDR3 length: 20 residues. With V trimmed by 3 bases and J by 0 bases, 9 bases remained unmatched. The germline V gene encodes CDR1 LGHNA and CDR2 YNFKEQ. The CDR3 DNA reads as TGTGCCAGCAGCCATACCGGGACTAGCGGGCCTTACTCTGGGGCCAACGTCCTGACTTTC. This sequence encodes CASSHTGTSGPYSGANVLTF.

This clonotype occurred many times. A junction end diverges from the germline sequence, so it may reflect a read error. This chain connects TRBV7-7 to TRBJ2-5; TRBD1 agrees at 10 bases. The CDR3 sequence is 18 residues long. Germline CDR1 reads SSHAT; CDR2 reads FNYEAQ (reference sequence). DNA of the CDR3: TGTGCTAGCAGCCTAAGACTCCGCGGACAGGGGGTTTCGGAGACCCAGTACTTC. As protein: CASSLRLRGQGVSETQYF.

In this sample, this clonotype turned up many times. The V call is TRBV5-1, the J call TRBJ2-3; possible D gene TRBD2, 6 bases. Germline lookup yields CDR1 SGHRS and CDR2 YFSETQ. The CDR3 runs to 19 residues. The V and J ends lost 2 bases and 0 bases respectively, with 22 bases between them. The CDR3 loop reads CASSFDPSPSGGSTDTQYF. In DNA, the CDR3 is TGCGCCAGCAGCTTCGATCCCTCTCCCAGCGGAGGGAGCACAGATACGCAGTATTTT.

This clonotype was seen many times. The chain recombines TRBV15 with TRBJ2-1; TRBD2 agrees at 7 bases. Germline values: CDR1 LNHNV, CDR2 YYDKDF (reference sequence). V was clipped by 5 bases and J by 7 bases; unmatched bases: 14. This CDR3 spans 16 amino acids. The CDR3 nucleotides read TGTGCCACCAGCCCTGGCGAGACGGGGAGGGAGAATGAGCAGTTCTTC. Its translation: CATSPGETGRENEQFF.

This clonotype has ten or more counts. J is TRBJ2-4 and V is TRBV12-3 or TRBV12-4; D gene uncertain. The length of the CDR3 is 15 residues. The V and J ends lost 9 bases and 1 base respectively, with 16 bases between them. CDR3 coding DNA: TGTGCCAGGAGCTCTAAAAGATTGGCCAAAAACATTCAGTACTTC. Translated: CARSSKRLAKNIQYF.

This clonotype was picked up one time. The chain has TRBV20-1 and TRBJ2-7; TRBD1 matches at 9 bases. This CDR3 has 14 residues. The germline V gene encodes CDR1 DFQATT and CDR2 SNEGSKA (reference sequence). The V gene end was trimmed by 2 bases and the J gene end by 5 bases; junction bases not matched to a gene: 7. As DNA, the CDR3 is TGCAGTGCTAGAACCGACAGGGGGATCCACGAGCAGTACTTC. It specifies CSARTDRGIHEQYF.

At least ten counts were recorded for this clonotype. The rearrangement uses TRBV10-3 and TRBJ2-2; D is perhaps TRBD2 (5 bases). The germline gives CDR1 ENHRY, CDR2 SYGVKD. This CDR3 is built from 16 residues. Between the trimmed V and J ends, which lost 0 bases and 2 bases, there was a span of 10 bases. In DNA form, the CDR3 reads TGTGCCATCAGTGAGTCGGGGAGACTAAACACCGGGGAGCTGTTTTTT. It codes for CAISESGRLNTGELFF.

This chain joins TRBV28 and TRBJ2-5, with D perhaps TRBD2 (6 bases). Deletions cut 1 base from V and 2 bases from J, with 17 bases between. Germline V CDR1 and CDR2: MDHEN, SYDVKM. The CDR3 extends over 17 amino acids. The chain's CDR3 is CASSLLPLLGGQETQYF. CDR3 in DNA: TGTGCCAGCAGTTTATTACCCCTCCTGGGGGGACAAGAGACCCAGTACTTC.

In this sample, this clonotype is medium-sized (0.01 to 0.1%). This chain links TRBV28 with TRBJ1-2; D not certain. Germline CDR1 and CDR2: MDHEN and SYDVKM. The V end lost 7 bases, the J end lost 4 bases, and 10 bases lay between the germline ends. The CDR3 length is 12 residues. This CDR3 reads CASIAGPYGYTF. CDR3 DNA: TGTGCCAGCATCGCCGGGCCCTATGGCTACACCTTC.